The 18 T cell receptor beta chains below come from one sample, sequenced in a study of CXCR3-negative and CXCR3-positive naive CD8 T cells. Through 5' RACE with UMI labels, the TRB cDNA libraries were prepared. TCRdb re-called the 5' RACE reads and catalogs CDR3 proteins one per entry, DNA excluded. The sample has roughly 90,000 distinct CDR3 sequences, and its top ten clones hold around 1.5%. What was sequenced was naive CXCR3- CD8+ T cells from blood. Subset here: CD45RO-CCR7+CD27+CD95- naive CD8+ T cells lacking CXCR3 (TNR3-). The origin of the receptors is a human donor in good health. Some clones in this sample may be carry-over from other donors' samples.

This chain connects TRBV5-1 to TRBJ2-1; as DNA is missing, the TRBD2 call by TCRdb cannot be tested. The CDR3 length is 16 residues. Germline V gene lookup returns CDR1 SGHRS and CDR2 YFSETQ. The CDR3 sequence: CASSWLALSSYNEQFF.

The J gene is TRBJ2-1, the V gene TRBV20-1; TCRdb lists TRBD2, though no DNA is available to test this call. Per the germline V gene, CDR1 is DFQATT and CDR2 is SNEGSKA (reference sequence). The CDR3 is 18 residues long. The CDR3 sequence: CSASRWGTSGTGDNEQFF.

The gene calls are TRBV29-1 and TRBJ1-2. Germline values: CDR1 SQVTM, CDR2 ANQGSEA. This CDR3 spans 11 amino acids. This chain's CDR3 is CSVARAWGYTF.

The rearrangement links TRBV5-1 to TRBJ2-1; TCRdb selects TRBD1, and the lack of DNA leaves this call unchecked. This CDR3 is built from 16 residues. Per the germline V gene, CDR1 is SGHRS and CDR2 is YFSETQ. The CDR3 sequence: CASSFWADRGRNEQFF.

The CDR3 sequence is CSAREAPNTEAFF. This sequence joins TRBV20-1 and TRBJ1-1; with no DNA, the TCRdb D assignment of TRBD1 cannot be verified. The CDR3 length is 13 residues. Germline V gene sequence: CDR1 DFQATT, CDR2 SNEGSKA (reference sequence).

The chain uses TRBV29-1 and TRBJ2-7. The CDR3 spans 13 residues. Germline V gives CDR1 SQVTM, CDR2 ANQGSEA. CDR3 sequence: CSVETGATYEQYF.

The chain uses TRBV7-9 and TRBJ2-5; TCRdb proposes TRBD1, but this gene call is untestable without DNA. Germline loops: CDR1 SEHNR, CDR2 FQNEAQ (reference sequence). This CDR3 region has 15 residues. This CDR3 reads CASSRGQGHQETQYF. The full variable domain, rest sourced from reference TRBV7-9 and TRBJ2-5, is DTGVSQNPRHKITKRGQNVTFRCDPISEHNRLYWYRQTLGQGPEFLTYFQNEAQLEKSRLLSDRFSAERPKGSFSTLEIQRTEQGDSAMYLCASSRGQGHQETQYFGPGTRLLVL.

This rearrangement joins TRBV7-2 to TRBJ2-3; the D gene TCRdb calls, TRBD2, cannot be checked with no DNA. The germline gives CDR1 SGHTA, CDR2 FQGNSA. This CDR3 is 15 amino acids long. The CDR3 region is CASSLGASGGDTQYF.

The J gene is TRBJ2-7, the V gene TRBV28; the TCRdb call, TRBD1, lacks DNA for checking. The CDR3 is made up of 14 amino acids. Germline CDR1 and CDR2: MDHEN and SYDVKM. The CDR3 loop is CASSDPGTVYEQYF.

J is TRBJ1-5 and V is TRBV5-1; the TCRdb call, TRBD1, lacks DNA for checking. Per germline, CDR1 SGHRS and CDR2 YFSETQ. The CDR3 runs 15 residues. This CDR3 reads CASSLGQGYNQPQHF.

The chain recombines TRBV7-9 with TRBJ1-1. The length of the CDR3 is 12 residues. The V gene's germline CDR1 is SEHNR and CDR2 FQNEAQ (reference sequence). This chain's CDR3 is CASSLGSDEAFF.

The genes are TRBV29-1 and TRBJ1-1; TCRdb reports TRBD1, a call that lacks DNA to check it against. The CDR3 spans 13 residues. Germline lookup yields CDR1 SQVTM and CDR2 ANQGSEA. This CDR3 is CSVKGGQGGMAFF.

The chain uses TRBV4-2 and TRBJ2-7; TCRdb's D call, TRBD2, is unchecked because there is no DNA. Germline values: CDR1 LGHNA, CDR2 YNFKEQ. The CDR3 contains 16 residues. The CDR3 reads CASSQVELPSSYEQYF.

The CDR3 loop is CASSLFLASGGNEQYF. The chain has TRBV5-5 and TRBJ2-7; TCRdb proposes TRBD1, but this gene call is untestable without DNA. Per the germline V gene, CDR1 is SGHKS and CDR2 is YYEKEE (reference sequence). This CDR3 contains 16 residues.

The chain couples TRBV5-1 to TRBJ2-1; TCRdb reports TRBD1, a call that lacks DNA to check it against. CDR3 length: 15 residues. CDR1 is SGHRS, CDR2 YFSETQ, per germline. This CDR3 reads CASSPGTGFLNEQFF.

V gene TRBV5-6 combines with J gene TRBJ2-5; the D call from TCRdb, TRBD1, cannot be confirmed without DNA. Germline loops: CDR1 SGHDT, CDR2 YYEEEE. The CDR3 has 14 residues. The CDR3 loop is CASSLAGQQETQYF.

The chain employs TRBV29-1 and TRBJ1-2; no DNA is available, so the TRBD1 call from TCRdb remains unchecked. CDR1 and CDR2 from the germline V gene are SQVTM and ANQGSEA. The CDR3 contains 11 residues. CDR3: CSVPVGYGYTF.

The CDR3: CASSPLLGLAGAPGAQYF. This sequence joins TRBV7-2 and TRBJ2-5; with no DNA, the TCRdb D assignment of TRBD2 cannot be verified. From germline, CDR1 is SGHTA and CDR2 FQGNSA. The CDR3 consists of 18 residues.